This T cell receptor (beta chain) is drawn from a study of blood T cell repertoires in COVID-19. Study background: Sites in the United States, Italy and Spain provided acute and convalescent COVID-19 samples. The analysed material was cDNA or gDNA that came from T cells, B-cell-depleted T cells, or PBMCs.

Trimming cost V 0 bases and J 5 bases, with 10 bases left between them. The CDR3 spans 14 residues. Per the germline V gene, CDR1 is MNHEY and CDR2 is SVGAGI. Under the authors' procedure: Using reference gene primer amplification, nucleated cell counts were estimated. Sequencing was performed with immunoSEQ multiplex PCR; in TCRdb, only in-frame clones are kept and a portion is missing. From that table come the V and J calls and clone size; the DNA was used to work out D and trimming. The sample has 400,000 to 450,000 clones, approximately 90% seen once. The receptor comes from a woman aged 25 to 39 with active or convalescent COVID-19. The chain carries TRBV6-5 and TRBJ2-5; no clear D. Source material: peripheral blood. The DNA for the CDR3 is TGTGCCAGCAGTTACTCGATCGCGTCGGAGACCCAGTACTTC. Its translation is CASSYSIASETQYF.